These T cell receptor beta chains were read from a single sample in a study of T cell responses to AZD1222 COVID-19 vaccine. Repertoires were generated with immunoSEQ multiplex PCR, while TCRdb's copy carries only in-frame clones and drops some. The sample has 120,000 to 150,000 clones; about 91% are singletons. Source: peripheral blood, taken on day 0 of AZD1222 vaccination. The receptor set was obtained from an adult in good health. The CDR3 runs from the conserved cysteine through the conserved F or W. D genes are given only for firm matches. Expanded clones are given a class, and other clones once, few, many or no size at all.

D,J,size,V,DNA,CDR3
NA,TRBJ1-4,NA,TRBV29-1,TGCAGCGTTGAGACCACTAATGAAAAACTGTTTTTT,CSVETTNEKLFF
NA,TRBJ2-1,NA,TRBV24-1,TGTGCCACCGGCCGGGGAAATGAGCAGTTCTTC,CATGRGNEQFF
NA,TRBJ1-4,NA,TRBV5-1,TGCGCCAGCACCCCGGGGTCCACAACGAATGAAAAACTGTTTTTT,CASTPGSTTNEKLFF
NA,TRBJ1-4,NA,TRBV5-5,TGTGCCAGCAGCTTGGAAGGGGGAGGGGATGAAAAACTGTTTTTT,CASSLEGGGDEKLFF
NA,TRBJ1-5,NA,TRBV18,TGTGCCAGCTCACCACAAGGGGGGAGCAATCAGCCCCAGCATTTT,CASSPQGGSNQPQHF
NA,TRBJ1-1,NA,TRBV7-9,TGTGCCAGCAGCATCACTGGACTGAACACTGAAGCTTTCTTT,CASSITGLNTEAFF
NA,TRBJ2-1,NA,TRBV18,TGTGCCAGCTCACCATTGCACGGGGAGGATGAGCAGTTCTTC,CASSPLHGEDEQFF
NA,TRBJ2-3,NA,TRBV5-1,TGCGCCAGCAGCTCTTTAAGTACCACAGATACGCAGTATTTT,CASSSLSTTDTQYF
TRBD1,TRBJ1-3,NA,TRBV29-1,TGCAGCGTTACGAGACAGGGGGCCAACACCATATATTTT,CSVTRQGANTIYF
TRBD2,TRBJ2-1,NA,TRBV29-1,TGCAGCGGGAAAACTAGCGGACCTTACAATGAGCAGTTCTTC,CSGKTSGPYNEQFF
NA,TRBJ2-3,NA,TRBV12-3/TRBV12-4,TGTGCCAGCAGTTTAAACCCCACAGATACGCAGTATTTT,CASSLNPTDTQYF
NA,TRBJ2-6,NA,TRBV9,TGTGCCAGCAGCGTAGTGGGGGGCTCTGGGGCCAACGTCCTGACTTTC,CASSVVGGSGANVLTF
NA,TRBJ1-1,NA,TRBV7-9,TGTGCCAGCAGCTTGGTCTGGACGAACACTGAAGCTTTCTTT,CASSLVWTNTEAFF
NA,TRBJ2-3,NA,TRBV27,TGTGCCAGCAGTTATCAGGTACCTAGCACAGATACGCAGTATTTT,CASSYQVPSTDTQYF
NA,TRBJ2-7,NA,TRBV6-5,TGTGCCAGCAGTTACTCAGGTGGTGGCTACGAGCAGTACTTC,CASSYSGGGYEQYF
NA,TRBJ2-1,NA,TRBV6-4,TGTGCCAGCAGTGACTCAGCGGGTTCCTACAATGAGCAGTTCTTC,CASSDSAGSYNEQFF
TRBD1,TRBJ1-2,NA,TRBV5-1,TGCGCCAGCAGCTGGCCACAGGGACAGATGAACTATGGCTACACCTTC,CASSWPQGQMNYGYTF
NA,TRBJ1-5,NA,TRBV7-6,TGTGCCAGCAGCCCGAGTAGCAATCAGCCCCAGCATTTT,CASSPSSNQPQHF
TRBD2,TRBJ2-5,NA,TRBV18,TGTGCCAGCTCACCTCAGCGGGGGCAAGAGACCCAGTACTTC,CASSPQRGQETQYF
NA,TRBJ1-4,NA,TRBV3-1/TRBV3-2,TGTGCCAGCGGTCCGGGCAGTTTTAATGAAAAACTGTTTTTT,CASGPGSFNEKLFF
NA,TRBJ1-5,NA,TRBV7-2,TGTGCCAGCAGCTCTCATCCGGGGACGGTTGGCAATCAGCCCCAGCATTTT,CASSSHPGTVGNQPQHF
TRBD1,TRBJ1-2,NA,TRBV5-1,TGCGCCAGCAGCCAGGACAGGGAGGACTATGGCTACACCTTC,CASSQDREDYGYTF
TRBD2,TRBJ2-1,NA,TRBV5-5,TGTGCCAGCAGCTTGGGTATAGCGGGACGGAATGAGCAGTTCTTC,CASSLGIAGRNEQFF
TRBD1,TRBJ2-1,NA,TRBV30,TGTGCCTGGAGCCCGGGACAGGGCGTCCCAAATGAGCAGTTCTTC,CAWSPGQGVPNEQFF
TRBD2,TRBJ2-7,once,TRBV28,TGTGCCAGCAGTGCTAGCGGAGTCTCCTACGAGCAGTACTTC,CASSASGVSYEQYF
NA,TRBJ1-1,NA,TRBV3-1/TRBV3-2,TGTGCCAGCAGCCGGGGATCGGGGACTGAAGCTTTCTTT,CASSRGSGTEAFF
NA,TRBJ1-5,NA,TRBV5-5,TGTGCCAGCAGCTTGGGTGGCCATAGCAATCAGCCCCAGCATTTT,CASSLGGHSNQPQHF
TRBD2,TRBJ2-7,NA,TRBV7-7,TGTGCTAGCAGCCAAGGGGGTAGCGGGACGGACGAGCAGTACTTC,CASSQGGSGTDEQYF
NA,TRBJ1-2,NA,TRBV11-3,TGTGCCAGCAGCTTAGATCGACAGACTGCTAACTATGGCTACACCTTC,CASSLDRQTANYGYTF
NA,TRBJ1-2,NA,TRBV7-9,TGTGCCAGCAGCCCCCTCGACGTAATGGGTGGCTACACCTTC,CASSPLDVMGGYTF
TRBD1,TRBJ1-6,NA,TRBV30,TGTGCCTGGAGTGTAACAGGGGCTAATTCACCCCTCCACTTT,CAWSVTGANSPLHF
NA,TRBJ1-1,NA,TRBV5-4,TGTGCCAGCAGCTACGGACAAGGGGAAGCTTTCTTT,CASSYGQGEAFF
NA,TRBJ2-5,NA,TRBV7-2,TGTGCCAGCAGCTTTCGCCGGTTCCAAGAGACCCAGTACTTC,CASSFRRFQETQYF
NA,TRBJ2-4,medium-sized,TRBV1,TGCACCAGCAGCCAAGATCGAGAGGGGGGAGCCAAAAACATTCAGTACTTC,CTSSQDREGGAKNIQYF